What follows are 21 T cell receptor beta chains derived from one specimen sequenced in a study of cytomegalovirus exposure and HLA in healthy donors. Primers for the PCR totalled 60 Vbeta and 13 Jbeta. TCRdb's copy holds only in-frame clones and misses some; the assay was immunoSEQ multiplex PCR. The sample comprises 210,000 or so clones, around four fifths of which are singletons, and roughly 0.75% rests with the top ten. The specimen sequenced was PBMCs. Receptor source: a boy aged 2 to 10 in good health and CMV-seronegative.

This clone was seen only once. The rearrangement joins TRBV6-1 to TRBJ2-5, with 9 bases lining up with TRBD1. The germline V gene has CDR1 MNHNS and CDR2 SASEGT. This CDR3 contains 16 residues. V was pared by 0 bases and J by 5 bases, with 7 bases of the junction left unmatched. The CDR3 protein is CASSEAGGTGRETQYF. CDR3 sequence (DNA): TGTGCCAGCAGTGAAGCCGGGGGGACAGGGCGGGAGACCCAGTACTTC.

The rearrangement uses TRBV7-9 and TRBJ2-7, with a weak D call TRBD2 (5 bases). The CDR3 sequence is 17 residues long. CDR1 and CDR2 (germline): SEHNR, FQNEAQ (reference sequence). Trimming shortened V by 1 base and J by 0 bases, and 16 bases separated the two germline ends. The CDR3 spells CASSLEGQDLSSYEQYF. CDR3 nucleotide sequence: TGTGCCAGCAGCTTAGAAGGTCAGGACTTGAGCTCCTACGAGCAGTACTTC.

The genes are TRBV9 and TRBJ1-1, with TRBD1 identical over 8 bases. The CDR3 consists of 15 residues. The germline V gene has CDR1 SGDLS and CDR2 YYNGEE. The J segment lost 3 bases and the V segment lost 3 bases, leaving 7 bases of the junction unmatched. The CDR3 DNA follows: TGTGCCAGCAGCGGAATGGGACAGGCTTACACTGAAGCTTTCTTT. Translation: CASSGMGQAYTEAFF. Full variable domain (missing parts from reference TRBV9 and TRBJ1-1): DSGVTQTPKHLITATGQRVTLRCSPRSGDLSVYWYQQSLDQGLQFLIQYYNGEERAKGNILERFSAQQFPDLHSELNLSSLELGDSALYFCASSGMGQAYTEAFFGQGTRLTVV.

Here the CDR3 DNA reads TGTGCCAGCAGCCAAGGGACTGCCAGGGGAGAGCAGTACTTC. Translation gives CASSQGTARGEQYF. J is TRBJ2-7 and V is TRBV14, with D possibly being TRBD1 (6 bases). Trimming removed 1 base from V and 7 bases from J, with 14 bases in between. The CDR3 consists of 14 residues. Looked up from germline, CDR1 is SGHDN and CDR2 is FVKESK.

The chain employs TRBV5-4 and TRBJ2-1, with 7 bases lining up with TRBD2. The length of the CDR3 is 16 residues. J lost 2 bases, V lost 1 base, and 6 bases had no gene match. CDR1 is SGHNT and CDR2 is YYREEE in the germline V gene (reference sequence). CDR3 amino acids: CASSLREVGPYNEQFF. The CDR3 DNA reads as TGTGCCAGCAGCTTGCGGGAGGTCGGGCCCTACAATGAGCAGTTCTTC.

The chain links TRBV6-1 to TRBJ2-7; 8 bases align to TRBD2. Germline lookup yields CDR1 MNHNS and CDR2 SASEGT. With 4 bases clipped from V and 5 bases from J, the junction kept 7 bases outside the gene matches. The CDR3 spans 14 residues. In DNA form, the CDR3 reads TGTGCCAGCAGTGGGTCAGCGGGAGCGGACGAGCAGTACTTC. This codes for CASSGSAGADEQYF.

This clone was seen once. The rearrangement links TRBV27 to TRBJ2-1; 8 nucleotides agree with TRBD1. Per germline, CDR1 MNHEY and CDR2 SMNVEV (reference sequence). CDR3 size: 15 residues. The V segment lost 8 bases and the J segment 6 bases; nucleotides outside the gene matches: 12. The CDR3 is CASQLDRVGFNEQFF. DNA for the CDR3: TGTGCCAGCCAACTGGACAGGGTAGGCTTCAATGAGCAGTTCTTC.

The gene calls are TRBV7-9 and TRBJ2-1; D uncertain. Germline lookup yields CDR1 SEHNR and CDR2 FQNEAQ (reference sequence). The CDR3 extends over 11 amino acids. The V end lost 5 bases, the J end lost 6 bases, and 5 bases lay between the germline ends. The CDR3 is CASSTSNEQFF. CDR3 in DNA: TGTGCCAGCAGCACAAGCAATGAGCAGTTCTTC.

The rearrangement joins TRBV19 to TRBJ2-5, with 8 bases matching TRBD2. The length of the CDR3 is 16 residues. Looked up from germline, CDR1 is LNHDA and CDR2 is SQIVND (reference sequence). J gave up 2 bases and V 8 bases, and 13 bases lay outside the gene matches. CDR3 nucleotides: TGTGCCAGTTCCGGACTAGCCTCAGTGGGGCAAGAGACCCAGTACTTC. Encoded protein: CASSGLASVGQETQYF.

J is TRBJ2-7 and V is TRBV9; D gene ambiguous. This CDR3 region has 13 residues. CDR1 and CDR2 from the germline V gene are SGDLS and YYNGEE. V shed 0 bases and J shed 3 bases, with 7 bases lying between them. CDR3 loop: CASSVEPYYEQYF. The CDR3 nucleotides are TGTGCCAGCAGCGTAGAGCCTTACTACGAGCAGTACTTC.

A word on this clone: One junction end disagrees with the germline gene, perhaps due to a read error. The rearrangement links TRBV7-9 to TRBJ1-1, with D unresolved. CDR1 is SEHNR, CDR2 FQNEAQ, per germline (reference sequence). The CDR3 is made up of 15 amino acids. CDR3 amino acids: CSSSLGATGNTEAFF. The CDR3 nucleotides read TGTTCCAGCAGCCTAGGCGCGACGGGGAACACTGAAGCTTTCTTT.

This clone was counted only a few times. This sequence joins TRBV27 and TRBJ1-2; D is unresolved. Deletions cut 0 bases from V and 8 bases from J, with 10 bases between. The CDR3 length is 13 residues. Germline V gives CDR1 MNHEY, CDR2 SMNVEV (reference sequence). CDR3 amino acids: CASSLSPEYGYTF. CDR3 DNA: TGTGCCAGCAGTTTATCCCCTGAGTACGGCTACACCTTC.

This clone was recorded only once. The gene calls are TRBV4-1 and TRBJ2-5; possibly TRBD2 for D (7 bases). The germline gives CDR1 MGHRA, CDR2 YSYEKL. Trimming shortened V by 8 bases and J by 5 bases, and 15 bases separated the two germline ends. The CDR3 consists of 13 residues. The CDR3 DNA sequence: TGCGCCAGCTCGGCGGGGGCCCGGGAGACCCAGTACTTC. Translating it yields CASSAGARETQYF.

The table lists this clone with a count of one. The genes are TRBV19 and TRBJ1-6, with a possible D match to TRBD1 (6 bases). CDR1 and CDR2 (germline): LNHDA, SQIVND (reference sequence). The CDR3 totals 13 residues. Trimming took 8 bases from V and 7 from J, leaving 12 bases between them. CDR3 protein: CASCTGRNSPLHF. In nucleotides, the CDR3 is TGTGCCAGTTGTACAGGGAGGAATTCACCCCTCCACTTT.

This chain joins TRBV4-2 and TRBJ1-3; 7 bases are shared with TRBD1. The V and J ends lost 7 bases and 1 base, in that order; junction bases with no gene match: 4. The CDR3 is 14 amino acids. CDR1 and CDR2 from the germline V gene are LGHNA and YNFKEQ. Here the CDR3 reads CASNPDRSGNTIYF. For the CDR3, the DNA is TGTGCCAGCAACCCGGACAGGTCTGGAAACACCATATATTTT.

This clone was observed a handful of times. In nucleotides, the CDR3 is TGTGCCAGCAGCGTCTTCTATGGCTACACCTTC. Translating gives CASSVFYGYTF. V is TRBV5-5 and J is TRBJ1-2; D is ambiguous. There are 11 residues in the CDR3. From germline, CDR1 is SGHKS and CDR2 YYEKEE (reference sequence). V dropped 4 bases and J dropped 4 bases, with 5 bases sitting between them.

The genes are TRBV11-2 and TRBJ2-5, with 9 nucleotides matching TRBD2. Germline assignment: CDR1 SGHAT and CDR2 FQNNGV. CDR3 length: 16 amino acids. The V and J ends lost 5 bases and 4 bases, in that order; junction bases with no gene match: 11. This CDR3 reads CASSIGLSGRGETQYF. CDR3 coding DNA: TGTGCCAGCAGCATAGGGCTTAGCGGGAGAGGAGAGACCCAGTACTTC.

The chain has TRBV7-9 and TRBJ1-4; 7 positions agree with TRBD1. Germline V gives CDR1 SEHNR, CDR2 FQNEAQ (reference sequence). This CDR3 spans 16 amino acids. V dropped 1 base and J dropped 0; count of bases not matched to a gene: 2. In nucleotides, the CDR3 is TGTGCCAGCAGCTTAGACGGGACAGCAACTAATGAAAAACTGTTTTTT. Protein sequence: CASSLDGTATNEKLFF.

The chain employs TRBV9 and TRBJ1-2; D is perhaps TRBD1 (5 bases). CDR3 length equals 15 residues. Germline CDR1 reads SGDLS; CDR2 reads YYNGEE. V lost 7 bases and J lost 0, with 16 bases in between. The CDR3, as DNA: TGTGCCAGCGGTGGCGGGGCTCCCCCTAACTATGGCTACACCTTC. This translates into CASGGGAPPNYGYTF.

With regard to this clone: Its ends do not fully match the called genes, so a read error is possible. The V gene is TRBV6-5, the J gene TRBJ2-2; TRBD1 might be the D (5 bases). Germline V gene lookup returns CDR1 MNHEY and CDR2 SVGAGI. The CDR3 is made up of 14 amino acids. The CDR3 region is CASSFYRNPGELFF. As DNA, the CDR3 is TGTGCCAGCAGTTTTTACAGGAACCCCGGGGAGCTGTTTTTT.

This clone appeared a single time. The chain links TRBV19 to TRBJ1-1; 7 bases are a match to TRBD1. The CDR3 is 16 residues long. Germline CDR1 is LNHDA and CDR2 is SQIVND (reference sequence). The junction had 13 bases not matched to a gene; V was cut back by 6 bases and J by 3 bases. The DNA for the CDR3 is TGTGCCAGTAGCCATAGCTTGACAGGGAAGGACACTGAAGCTTTCTTT. Translating gives CASSHSLTGKDTEAFF.